The TCR beta chain described here comes from a study of radiation and T cells in renal cell carcinoma. This CDR3 contains 17 residues. Germline V gene data show CDR1 as LNHDA and CDR2 as SQIVND (reference sequence). V shed 5 bases and J shed 3 bases, with 22 bases lying between them. TCRdb's copy holds only in-frame clones and misses some; the assay was immunoSEQ multiplex PCR. The sample lists 150,000 to 180,000 clones, about nine tenths occurring once. Time point meaning: blood 2 weeks post-SBRT. Documented treatment: 15 Gy SBRT to primary tumor, nephrectomy 4 weeks later. Serial blood draws occurred at baseline and 2 and 4 weeks post-SBRT. Comments on this clone: What it recognizes is unknown.

Study outcomes and limitations: Top tumor clonotypes rose in blood 2 weeks post-radiation, then contracted.

V gene TRBV19 combines with J gene TRBJ1-2, with D hard to call. Sequences were derived from blood, sampled from a patient whose treatment included radiotherapy and nephrectomy. The source of this sequence is a woman between 50 and 59 years old with renal cell carcinoma. For the CDR3, the DNA is TGTGCCAGTAGTTTCCCGAACGCCAGACACCGTGACTATGGCTACACCTTC. Translation: CASSFPNARHRDYGYTF.